These 21 T cell receptor beta chains share one sample of origin, sequenced in a study of OX40 agonist ivuxolimab in advanced cancers. The method was the immunoSEQ multiplex PCR assay. TCRdb obtained this table from immuneACCESS and retained in-frame rearrangements with V and J assigned. These tables miss some clones; where compared with another copy, unresolved V genes account for less than half of the shortfall, and the remainder is unexplained. In all, the sample holds over 45,000 clones, and 83% of those were seen once. Together, the top ten hold approximately 1.1% of the sample. Sequenced here: CD4+ or CD8+ T cells sorted from blood, sampled in a trial of the OX40 agonist ivuxolimab. The receptors shown here come from an adult with an advanced solid tumor such as melanoma, head and neck, liver or kidney cancer.

V usage is TRBV30 and J usage is TRBJ2-3, with 7 positions matching TRBD1. In germline, CDR1 is GTSNPN, CDR2 SVGIG (reference sequence). The ends lost 4 bases at V and 7 bases at J; junction bases unmatched: 2. CDR3 length equals 11 residues. The CDR3 coding sequence is TGTGCCTGGAAGGGGGCGAATACGCAGTATTTT. It encodes CAWKGANTQYF.

The chain links TRBV5-6 to TRBJ2-3; 8 nucleotides match TRBD2. V was clipped by 2 bases and J by 4 bases; unmatched bases: 9. Germline loops: CDR1 SGHDT, CDR2 YYEEEE. CDR3 length equals 16 residues. CDR3 nucleotide sequence: TGTGCCAGCAGCTTAAGTCCGGGGGGGCTCGCAGATACGCAGTATTTT. Encoded protein: CASSLSPGGLADTQYF.

This clone was seen more than once but under ten times. This chain's CDR3 is CASSTGTGTFPLHF. The CDR3 nucleotides read TGTGCCAGCAGTACCGGGACAGGGACTTTTCCCCTCCACTTT. The chain recombines TRBV6-5 with TRBJ1-6; 9 bases fit TRBD1. CDR1 is MNHEY, CDR2 SVGAGI, per germline. The CDR3 sequence is 14 residues long. The ends lost 5 bases at V and 13 bases at J; junction bases unmatched: 9.

This rearrangement joins TRBV10-3 to TRBJ2-3, with a possible D match to TRBD2 (5 bases). The V and J ends lost 8 bases and 5 bases respectively, with 14 bases between them. Germline lookup yields CDR1 ENHRY and CDR2 SYGVKD. The CDR3 spans 13 residues. DNA for the CDR3: TGTGCCATCTCGGGCGGAGGTGGAGATACGCAGTATTTT. Its translation is CAISGGGGDTQYF.

The rearrangement uses TRBV4-1 and TRBJ1-3; D gene uncertain. Germline CDR1 is MGHRA and CDR2 is YSYEKL. The CDR3 covers 20 residues. Trimming took off 1 base at V and 0 bases at J, with 22 bases between the two ends. As DNA, the CDR3 is TGCGCCAGCAGCCAAGTGCTAGTCTTCAGGTCTCAAAGCTCTGGAAACACCATATATTTT. Its translation: CASSQVLVFRSQSSGNTIYF.

The sample holds a few counts of this clone. This chain links TRBV6-6 with TRBJ1-2, with D perhaps TRBD1 (5 bases). This CDR3 is 12 amino acids long. Germline V gene data show CDR1 as MNHNY and CDR2 as SVGAGI (reference sequence). V lost 2 bases to trimming and J lost 8 bases, with 9 bases between them. Here the CDR3 DNA reads TGTGCCAGCAGTTACAGGGGCGGAGGCTACACCTTC. Encoded protein: CASSYRGGGYTF.

The chain carries TRBV10-1 and TRBJ1-6; D is uncertain. The CDR3 length is 14 residues. Germline lookup yields CDR1 WNHNN and CDR2 SYGVQD (reference sequence). Deletions cut 2 bases from V and 8 bases from J, with 10 bases between. The CDR3 sequence is CASSESSVDSPLHF. CDR3 nucleotides: TGCGCCAGCAGTGAGAGCTCCGTTGATTCACCCCTCCACTTT.

The V call is TRBV6-5, the J call TRBJ2-3; D remains ambiguous. The ends were cut back, 7 bases at V and 1 base at J, with 9 bases in the middle. The CDR3 spans 13 residues. Germline CDR1 and CDR2: MNHEY and SVGAGI. As DNA, the CDR3 is TGTGCCAGCAAATGGTTTGGCACAGATACGCAGTATTTT. Residues: CASKWFGTDTQYF.

The chain uses TRBV10-1 and TRBJ2-2, with unresolved D. The CDR3 is made up of 12 amino acids. V was shortened by 4 bases and J by 1 base, with 1 base between the two germline ends. Germline CDR1 and CDR2: WNHNN and SYGVQD (reference sequence). The CDR3 protein is CASSGNTGELFF. CDR3 nucleotide sequence: TGCGCCAGCAGTGGGAACACCGGGGAGCTGTTTTTT.

The chain recombines TRBV5-4 with TRBJ1-2, with D possibly TRBD1 on 5 matching bases. The V gene's germline CDR1 is SGHNT and CDR2 YYREEE (reference sequence). Trimming took off 5 bases at V and 7 bases at J, with 15 bases between the two ends. The CDR3 runs to 13 residues. The CDR3 DNA is TGTGCCAGCAGAACGCTCGGGGCGGGTGGCTACACCTTC. Its protein product is CASRTLGAGGYTF.

This clone has just one count. The chain links TRBV19 to TRBJ2-7; 7 nucleotides line up with TRBD1. Germline CDR1 reads LNHDA; CDR2 reads SQIVND (reference sequence). J lost 6 bases, V lost 6 bases, and 11 bases had no gene match. The CDR3 spans 14 residues. The CDR3 DNA follows: TGTGCCAGTAGGACCTTCGAGGGACAGAGCGAGCAGTACTTC. Translating it yields CASRTFEGQSEQYF.

The chain is built from TRBV6-6 and TRBJ1-5; D may be TRBD1 (5 bases). This CDR3 comprises 16 residues. CDR1 MNHNY and CDR2 SVGAGI come from the germline V gene (reference sequence). Deletions cut 2 bases from V and 1 base from J, with 12 bases between. The CDR3 region is CASSYPGGGSNQPQHF. The CDR3 DNA follows: TGTGCCAGCAGTTACCCCGGGGGGGGGAGCAATCAGCCCCAGCATTTT.

The chain employs TRBV10-3 and TRBJ2-3; 8 bases agree with TRBD1. The V and J ends lost 5 bases and 3 bases, in that order; junction bases with no gene match: 7. This CDR3 has 15 amino acids. CDR1 and CDR2 (germline): ENHRY, SYGVKD. The CDR3 region is CAISQTGDGTDTQYF. Written as DNA, the CDR3 is TGTGCCATCAGTCAGACAGGGGATGGGACAGATACGCAGTATTTT.

The chain joins TRBV7-8 to TRBJ1-6, with unresolved D. Germline V gene data show CDR1 as SGHVS and CDR2 as FQNEAQ. The CDR3 extends over 15 amino acids. Deletions cut 1 base from V and 4 bases from J, with 8 bases between. CDR3 sequence: CASSLDLLYNSPLHF. The CDR3, as DNA: TGTGCCAGCAGCTTAGATCTCCTTTATAATTCACCCCTCCACTTT.

This sequence joins TRBV5-1 and TRBJ1-1; 7 nucleotides align to TRBD1. V was clipped by 0 bases and J by 2 bases; unmatched bases: 7. Germline CDR1 SGHRS, CDR2 YFSETQ. The CDR3 runs 16 residues. The CDR3 DNA sequence: TGCGCCAGCAGCTTGGCCGGGACAGTAGCTAACACTGAAGCTTTCTTT. This translates into CASSLAGTVANTEAFF.

The J gene is TRBJ2-6, the V gene TRBV21-1; whether TRBD1, the table's D call, matches the DNA was not checked. TRBV21-1 is labeled a pseudogene. The length of the CDR3 is 19 residues. This CDR3 is CASSKTKRDRQVGANVLTF. CDR3 nucleotides: TGTGCCAGCAGCAAAACGAAGCGAGACAGGCAGGTCGGGGCCAACGTCCTGACTTTC.

The genes are TRBV5-1 and TRBJ2-3; D may be TRBD2 (6 bases). This CDR3 spans 16 amino acids. CDR1 and CDR2 (germline): SGHRS, YFSETQ. The V gene lost 2 bases and the J gene lost 2 bases, with 15 bases spanning the gap. Written as DNA, the CDR3 is TGCGCCAGCAGCTTAGGGGCTAGCGCGACCACAGATACGCAGTATTTT. Its translation: CASSLGASATTDTQYF. Using reference TRBV5-1 and TRBJ2-3 for the parts outside the CDR3, the full variable domain is KAGVTQTPRYLIKTRGQQVTLSCSPISGHRSVSWYQQTPGQGLQFLFEYFSETQRNKGNFPGRFSGRQFSNSRSEMNVSTLELGDSALYLCASSLGASATTDTQYFGPGTRLTVL.

V is TRBV7-8 and J is TRBJ1-2; a weak D match, TRBD1 (6 bases). Germline CDR1 and CDR2: SGHVS and FQNEAQ. The germline V and J ends were trimmed by 1 base and 8 bases, with 14 bases remaining between them. The CDR3 extends over 14 amino acids. Here the CDR3 reads CASSLEGRGRGYTF. The DNA of the CDR3 is TGTGCCAGCAGCTTAGAGGGCAGGGGAAGAGGCTACACCTTC.

The J gene is TRBJ2-7, the V gene TRBV7-3, with 10 positions matching TRBD1. Germline trimming cut 5 bases from V and 4 bases from J; bases unmatched to any gene: 11. The CDR3 length is 16 residues. Germline lookup yields CDR1 SGHTA and CDR2 FQGTGA. The CDR3 is CASSLMQSGQGYEQYF. DNA of the CDR3: TGTGCCAGCAGCCTAATGCAATCGGGACAGGGGTACGAGCAGTACTTC.

This chain links TRBV6-1 with TRBJ1-2; D remains unclear. V was pared by 0 bases and J by 2 bases, with 10 bases between. This CDR3 is built from 15 residues. Looked up from germline, CDR1 is MNHNS and CDR2 is SASEGT. The CDR3 coding sequence is TGTGCCAGCAGTGAAGCGCTACCCCAAAACTATGGCTACACCTTC. Translated, it gives CASSEALPQNYGYTF.

The chain recombines TRBV14 with TRBJ2-1; D perhaps matches TRBD2 (5 bases). Germline CDR1 is SGHDN and CDR2 is FVKESK. CDR3 length: 17 residues. The V end lost 4 bases, the J end lost 0 bases, and 16 bases lay between the germline ends. CDR3 protein: CASSPDWLRSSYNEQFF. In DNA, the CDR3 is TGTGCCAGCAGCCCGGACTGGCTCCGGAGCTCCTACAATGAGCAGTTCTTC.